A single sample is the source of the 18 T cell receptor beta chains below, sequenced in a study of PD-1 blockade in classical Hodgkin lymphoma (TCRdb year 2020). Explained via the paper, the time point label denotes: cycle 1 day 1 (C1D1), immediately before nivolumab initiation. Every trial patient had relapsed following autologous stem cell transplantation, and prior brentuximab vedotin exposure was what differed among cohorts A, B and C. The protocol used for the library was the immunoSEQ multiplex PCR assay. TCRdb's version of the immuneACCESS table is confined to in-frame rearrangements and falls short of the full clone set. An unresolved V gene accounts for under half of the shortfall where checked; the remainder is of unknown origin. This sample lists some 13,000 clones; about nine tenths were detected once. Of the sample, under 12% is held by the ten largest clones. The specimen was peripheral blood mononuclear cells (PBMCs), collected at baseline. These receptors originate from a human donor with classical Hodgkin lymphoma.

This clone was counted between two and nine times. The chain carries TRBV5-1 and TRBJ2-5; D possibly corresponds to TRBD1 (5 bases). V was shortened by 1 base and J by 2 bases, with 15 bases between the two germline ends. The CDR3 is made up of 16 amino acids. CDR1 is SGHRS and CDR2 is YFSETQ in the germline V gene. The CDR3 spells CASSLTGFGSQETQYF. DNA for the CDR3: TGCGCCAGCAGCTTGACAGGCTTCGGGTCACAAGAGACCCAGTACTTC.

The J gene is TRBJ1-5, the V gene TRBV21-1; TRBD1 is the table's D call, not checked against the DNA. TRBV21-1 is deemed a pseudogene. The CDR3 loop spans 18 amino acids. CDR3 sequence (DNA): TGTGCCAGCAGGTATCCGACCGAGAGGGACAGGGGGTTTCAGCCCCAGCATTTT. It yields the protein CASRYPTERDRGFQPQHF.

The chain has TRBV11-2 and TRBJ1-1; 9 bases map to TRBD1. This CDR3 region has 15 residues. Germline V gene lookup returns CDR1 SGHAT and CDR2 FQNNGV. The junction had 6 bases not matched to a gene; V was cut back by 4 bases and J by 3 bases. The CDR3 DNA reads TGTGCCAGCAGCTGGGGACAGGGACGGCACACTGAAGCTTTCTTT. Amino acid sequence: CASSWGQGRHTEAFF. The whole variable domain, remainder taken from reference TRBV11-2 and TRBJ1-1, is EAGVAQSPRYKIIEKRQSVAFWCNPISGHATLYWYQQILGQGPKLLIQFQNNGVVDDSQLPKDRFSAERLKGVDSTLKIQPAKLEDSAVYLCASSWGQGRHTEAFFGQGTRLTVV.

On this clone: Germline and junction disagree at one end, which may indicate a read error. The gene calls are TRBV6-6 and TRBJ2-7; no clear D. This CDR3 is 15 amino acids long. CDR1 MNHNY and CDR2 SVGAGI come from the germline V gene (reference sequence). DNA for the CDR3: TGTGCCAGCAGCTACTTTCAACCCAGCATATACGAGCAGTACTTC. It yields the protein CASSYFQPSIYEQYF.

The CDR3 loop is CASSLASGPGELFF. The CDR3 DNA reads TGCGCCAGCAGCTTGGCATCGGGGCCCGGGGAGCTGTTTTTT. The chain carries TRBV5-1 and TRBJ2-2; D may be TRBD1 or TRBD2 (5 bases each). The CDR3 has 14 amino acids. Trimming cost V 0 bases and J 6 bases, with 9 bases left between them. In germline, CDR1 is SGHRS, CDR2 YFSETQ. The variable domain in full, with the rest retrieved from reference TRBV5-1 and TRBJ2-2, is KAGVTQTPRYLIKTRGQQVTLSCSPISGHRSVSWYQQTPGQGLQFLFEYFSETQRNKGNFPGRFSGRQFSNSRSEMNVSTLELGDSALYLCASSLASGPGELFFGEGSRLTVL.

The V call is TRBV7-6, the J call TRBJ2-5, with 7 bases aligning to TRBD2. V lost 5 bases, J lost 5 bases, and 8 bases stayed unmatched. This CDR3 region has 14 residues. Germline CDR1 and CDR2: SGHVS and FNYEAQ. In DNA, the CDR3 is TGTGCCAGCAGCCGTTCCCGGGGGGAGGAGACCCAGTACTTC. Residues: CASSRSRGEETQYF.

This chain joins TRBV19 and TRBJ2-2; 8 positions agree with TRBD2. Germline trimming cut 7 bases from V and 9 bases from J; bases unmatched to any gene: 13. Looked up from germline, CDR1 is LNHDA and CDR2 is SQIVND (reference sequence). The CDR3 sequence is 15 residues long. The CDR3 sequence: CASIPRTSQPRELFF. The CDR3 DNA is TGTGCCAGTATCCCCCGGACTAGCCAGCCCCGGGAGCTGTTTTTT.

This chain connects TRBV5-6 to TRBJ2-2; D is undetermined. The CDR3 consists of 12 residues. Per germline, CDR1 SGHDT and CDR2 YYEEEE. Trimming shortened V by 6 bases and J by 7 bases, and 10 bases separated the two germline ends. The CDR3 loop reads CASNPYGGELFF. For the CDR3, the DNA is TGTGCCAGCAATCCTTATGGCGGGGAGCTGTTTTTT.

J is TRBJ1-6 and V is TRBV27, with D maybe TRBD1 (5 bases). This CDR3 contains 17 residues. Trimming shortened V by 1 base and J by 0 bases, and 10 bases separated the two germline ends. Germline V gene sequence: CDR1 MNHEY, CDR2 SMNVEV (reference sequence). The CDR3 nucleotides are TGTGCCAGCAGTTTATGGACACCTCCCTCCTATAATTCACCCCTCCACTTT. It translates to CASSLWTPPSYNSPLHF.

The chain links TRBV10-3 to TRBJ2-5, with TRBD1 matching over 7 bases. The CDR3 sequence is 11 residues long. Germline V gene lookup returns CDR1 ENHRY and CDR2 SYGVKD. V lost 11 bases to trimming and J lost 5 bases; unmatched junction nucleotides: 5. CDR3 sequence (DNA): TGTGCCGTTACAGGGGAGGAGACCCAGTACTTC. Amino acids: CAVTGEETQYF.

The chain links TRBV2 to TRBJ2-7; 11 bases fit TRBD1. After removal of 9 bases from V and 4 bases from J, the junction contained 5 bases not matched to a gene. The CDR3 contains 13 residues. Germline assignment: CDR1 SNHLY and CDR2 FYNNEI. Here the CDR3 DNA reads TGTGCCAGAGGGGGGACAGGGGGTTACGAGCAGTACTTC. Translation gives CARGGTGGYEQYF.

This clone was counted once. The rearrangement joins TRBV27 to TRBJ1-5; 10 bases agree with TRBD1. V trimming: 5 bases; J trimming: 6 bases; junction bases outside the gene matches: 10. The CDR3 is 16 amino acids. Germline V lookup: CDR1 MNHEY, CDR2 SMNVEV (reference sequence). CDR3 protein: CASSDAGTGVGQPQHF. In DNA form, the CDR3 reads TGTGCCAGCAGTGATGCCGGGACAGGGGTCGGTCAGCCCCAGCATTTT.

This rearrangement joins TRBV5-1 to TRBJ2-2; perhaps TRBD2 as D (5 bases). The CDR3 runs to 15 residues. V was shortened by 1 base and J by 4 bases, with 11 bases between the two germline ends. CDR1 is SGHRS and CDR2 is YFSETQ in the germline V gene. CDR3 residues: CASSLSGSGTGELFF. In DNA form, the CDR3 reads TGCGCCAGCAGCTTGTCTGGGAGCGGCACCGGGGAGCTGTTTTTT.

The J gene is TRBJ1-2, the V gene TRBV6-6, with 7 bases identical to TRBD1. With 7 bases clipped from V and 1 base from J, the junction kept 6 bases outside the gene matches. The germline V gene has CDR1 MNHNY and CDR2 SVGAGI (reference sequence). The CDR3 consists of 14 residues. The CDR3 loop reads CASKGAGLNYGYTF. In DNA form, the CDR3 reads TGTGCCAGCAAGGGGGCGGGGCTTAACTATGGCTACACCTTC.

This clone was seen a handful of times. This rearrangement joins TRBV7-9 to TRBJ1-5, with D perhaps matching TRBD1 (6 bases). V was shortened by 1 base and J by 2 bases, with 9 bases between the two germline ends. The CDR3 loop spans 15 amino acids. Per the germline V gene, CDR1 is SEHNR and CDR2 is FQNEAQ (reference sequence). This CDR3 reads CASSLGTAGNQPQHF. DNA of the CDR3: TGTGCCAGCAGCTTAGGGACAGCGGGCAATCAGCCCCAGCATTTT.

This rearrangement joins TRBV6-6 to TRBJ2-5, with D unresolved. The V end lost 2 bases, the J end lost 4 bases, and 11 bases lay between the germline ends. CDR1 and CDR2 from the germline V gene are MNHNY and SVGAGI (reference sequence). The CDR3 sequence is 14 residues long. The DNA for the CDR3 is TGTGCCAGCAGTTACCCAGAAAGGCCAGAGACCCAGTACTTC. It encodes CASSYPERPETQYF.

This clone was detected only once. The chain uses TRBV9 and TRBJ2-2; perhaps TRBD2 as D (6 bases). Germline CDR1 is SGDLS and CDR2 is YYNGEE. The CDR3 totals 15 residues. V lost 4 bases, J lost 6 bases, and 16 bases lay in between. The CDR3 loop reads CASSPAGTLPGELFF. CDR3 bases: TGTGCCAGCAGCCCTGCCGGGACTCTCCCCGGGGAGCTGTTTTTT. Based on the CDR3 plus reference TRBV9 and TRBJ2-2, the full variable domain is DSGVTQTPKHLITATGQRVTLRCSPRSGDLSVYWYQQSLDQGLQFLIQYYNGEERAKGNILERFSAQQFPDLHSELNLSSLELGDSALYFCASSPAGTLPGELFFGEGSRLTVL.

The chain carries TRBV28 and TRBJ1-6, with TRBD1 as a possible D gene (6 bases). Trimming shortened V by 7 bases and J by 7 bases, and 17 bases separated the two germline ends. CDR1 and CDR2 from the germline V gene are MDHEN and SYDVKM. The CDR3 spans 15 residues. CDR3 sequence (DNA): TGTGCCAGCAAGGGGGGCTCCCTCGACAATTCACCCCTCCACTTT. This sequence encodes CASKGGSLDNSPLHF.